This T cell receptor (beta chain) was obtained from a study of blood T cell repertoires in COVID-19. Study-level information: In each case, the material was cDNA or gDNA derived from T cells, B-cell-depleted T cells, or PBMCs.

Participants were aged roughly 18 to 89 years from roughly 26 US areas. Grouping used clinical history reported by participants in a survey and questionnaire. The CDR3 spans 15 residues. The V and J ends lost 1 base and 2 bases respectively, with 12 bases between them. CDR1 is SGHDN, CDR2 FVKESK, per germline. In the authors' methods: For nucleated cells, counts were estimated from reference gene primer amplification. Profiled with immunoSEQ multiplex PCR; TCRdb holds only in-frame clones, not every one. The D gene and trimming were derived from the DNA, and the V and J assignments and clone size from that table. The sample contains 250,000 to 400,000 clones, around 87% of which appear only once.

The source of this sequence is a woman in her 30s who had recovered from COVID-19. This sequence joins TRBV14 and TRBJ2-7; tentatively, D is TRBD1 (7 bases). Sequenced: PBMCs or T cells enriched from blood (not recorded which). The CDR3 loop reads CASSQGQGGTYEQYF. The CDR3 DNA sequence: TGTGCCAGCAGCCAAGGTCAGGGGGGAACCTACGAGCAGTACTTC.